A selection of T cell receptor beta chains follows, all from one sample in a study of T cells in Graves' hyperthyroidism and ophthalmopathy. TCRdb called the multiplex PCR reads again in MiXCR, with one record for every CDR3 protein. This sample has about 710,000 distinct CDR3 sequences; around 17% occur once, and the top ten carry roughly 8%. The source material was blood. All receptors come from a man between 18 and 35 years old with Graves' hyperthyroidism. CDR3s include the opening cysteine and the closing phenylalanine or tryptophan. D genes are given only for firm matches. Not all rows give a size; the values are once, few, many and, for expanded clones, a class.

v_call	d_call	j_call	clone_size	cdr3_aa	cdr3_nt
TRBV14	.	TRBJ2-5	.	CASSQFILETQYF	TGTGCCAGCAGCCAATTCATCTTAGAGACCCAGTACTTC
TRBV28	TRBD1	TRBJ1-2	many	CASSSGTGANYGYTF	TGTGCCAGCAGTTCTGGGACAGGGGCTAACTATGGCTACACCTTC
TRBV12-3/TRBV12-4	TRBD2	TRBJ2-2	few	CASSPGLAGSGELFF	TGTGCCAGCAGCCCAGGACTAGCGGGAAGCGGGGAGCTGTTTTTT
TRBV18	.	TRBJ1-1	many	CASSPRAGPTEAFF	TGTGCCAGCTCACCAAGAGCAGGGCCCACTGAAGCTTTCTTT
TRBV20-1	.	TRBJ2-1	many	CSAIWGNEQFF	TGCAGTGCTATATGGGGCAATGAGCAGTTCTTC
TRBV27	.	TRBJ2-7	many	CASSPILNSYEQYF	TGTGCCAGCAGTCCCATCCTTAACTCCTACGAGCAGTACTTC
TRBV5-1	TRBD2	TRBJ2-1	many	CATQAGEGGGNEQFF	TGCGCCACTCAAGCGGGAGAGGGGGGTGGCAATGAGCAGTTCTTC
TRBV19	TRBD2	TRBJ2-5	.	CASSFTSDQETQYF	TGTGCCAGTAGCTTCACTAGCGACCAAGAGACCCAGTACTTC
TRBV28	.	TRBJ2-2	many	CASSPADTGELFF	TGTGCCAGCAGCCCCGCCGACACCGGGGAGCTGTTTTTT
TRBV29-1	.	TRBJ2-1	few	CSVERGDRDEQFF	TGCAGCGTTGAGCGGGGAGACAGGGATGAGCAGTTCTTC